Only a few counts were recorded for the clone carrying this T cell receptor (beta chain). Its antigen is undetermined. This CDR3 spans 15 amino acids. CDR1 and CDR2 (germline): SGHRS, YFSETQ. With V trimmed by 3 bases and J by 3 bases, 8 bases remained unmatched. This entry belongs to a study of post-analysis software for immune sequencing data. Study-level background: Several disease courses (relapsing-remitting, secondary progressive and progressive-relapsing) of multiple sclerosis were included.

Unique molecular identifiers were present in the TCR beta cDNA libraries. TCRdb re-derived calls from the PCR reads in MiXCR, one entry per CDR3 protein. The sample includes about 200,000 distinct CDR3 sequences, over 25% of them seen just once. Whole-study results and caveats: There were a handful of TRBV segments more frequent in patients than controls, and TRBV5-6, TRBV5-1 and TRBV20-1 were among them.

The rearrangement uses TRBV5-1 and TRBJ1-1; 7 nucleotides agree with TRBD1. This sequence originates from a girl aged 2-17 years with multiple sclerosis. Input material: blood. CDR3 nucleotides: TGCGCCAGCAGCTCTCAGGGGGGCTCGGACACTGAAGCTTTCTTT. Protein product: CASSSQGGSDTEAFF.